These 17 T cell receptor beta chains were all obtained from the same sample, sequenced in a study of T cells in Graves' hyperthyroidism and ophthalmopathy. Authors of the study amplified TCR beta CDR3 regions from RNA transcripts. First-round RT-PCR targeting the TCR CDR3 was performed with the HTBI primer set. Using its own MiXCR run on the multiplex PCR reads, TCRdb lists one record per CDR3 protein. The sample lists 280,000 or so distinct CDR3 sequences, under 30% occurring once. The sequenced sample consisted of blood. The receptors derive from a man aged 35 to 55 with Graves' hyperthyroidism that later progressed to Graves' ophthalmopathy.

This clonotype was recorded many times. The CDR3 protein is CASSRARLDGYTF. CDR3 nucleotide sequence: TGTGCCAGTAGTAGGGCAAGGCTTGATGGCTACACCTTC. This chain joins TRBV19 and TRBJ1-2; D call uncertain. The CDR3 covers 13 residues. The germline V and J ends were trimmed by 4 bases and 6 bases, with 12 bases remaining between them. Germline V lookup: CDR1 LNHDA, CDR2 SQIVND (reference sequence).

This clonotype has ten or more counts. The gene calls are TRBV6-5 and TRBJ1-2, with D unclear. The CDR3 runs 13 residues. Between the trimmed V and J ends, which lost 4 bases and 1 base, there was a span of 7 bases. The V gene's germline CDR1 is MNHEY and CDR2 SVGAGI. The CDR3 sequence: CASSSPGNYGYTF. For the CDR3, the DNA is TGTGCCAGCAGTTCCCCGGGTAACTATGGCTACACCTTC.

The chain recombines TRBV2 with TRBJ2-7; 7 bases fit TRBD1. V lost 6 bases and J lost 3; bases outside the gene matches: 8. This CDR3 contains 14 residues. Germline CDR1 SNHLY, CDR2 FYNNEI. The CDR3 nucleotides are TGTGCCAGCAGCCTAATCCCAGGGGGCTACGAGCAGTACTTC. Its translation is CASSLIPGGYEQYF.

In this sample, this clonotype turned up many times. The chain carries TRBV20-1 and TRBJ2-7, with D possibly being TRBD2 (7 bases). This CDR3 is built from 15 residues. Germline CDR1 DFQATT, CDR2 SNEGSKA (reference sequence). Trimming removed 1 base from V and 4 bases from J, with 17 bases in between. CDR3 nucleotide sequence: TGCAGTGCTAGAGGCCCGGGGGGCGATCTGTACGAGCAGTACTTC. Amino acids: CSARGPGGDLYEQYF.

V and J are TRBV19 and TRBJ2-5; no reliable D call. V shed 0 bases and J shed 8 bases, with 16 bases lying between them. CDR1 is LNHDA and CDR2 is SQIVND in the germline V gene (reference sequence). There are 15 residues in the CDR3. As DNA, the CDR3 is TGTGCCAGTAGTATAGATCACCAGGAATGGGAAACCCAGTACTTC. Translated, it gives CASSIDHQEWETQYF.

The chain has TRBV28 and TRBJ2-5, with 9 bases matching TRBD1. This CDR3 comprises 16 residues. J lost 0 bases, V lost 5 bases, and 7 bases had no gene match. Germline V gives CDR1 MDHEN, CDR2 SYDVKM. CDR3 amino acids: CASSLPRTGDQETQYF. Written as DNA, the CDR3 is TGTGCCAGCAGTCTCCCCCGGACAGGGGACCAAGAGACCCAGTACTTC.

The sample holds many counts of this clonotype. The V and J genes are TRBV28 and TRBJ2-7; 7 bases match TRBD1. Germline-derived CDR1 and CDR2 are MDHEN and SYDVKM. This CDR3 is 13 amino acids long. The V segment lost 6 bases and the J segment 7 bases; nucleotides outside the gene matches: 9. CDR3 in amino acids: CASRNTGVGEQYF. DNA for the CDR3: TGTGCCAGCAGAAATACAGGGGTTGGAGAGCAGTACTTC.

This clonotype was seen only a few times. The chain is built from TRBV3-1 and TRBJ1-1; no definite D call. Germline V gives CDR1 LGHDT, CDR2 YNNKEL (reference sequence). Trimming removed 3 bases from V and 1 base from J, with 6 bases in between. The CDR3 is 13 amino acids. DNA of the CDR3: TGTGCCAGCAGCCAGACTGGGAACACTGAAGCTTTCTTT. It is translated as CASSQTGNTEAFF.

The chain links TRBV6-1 to TRBJ1-2, with 8 nucleotides matching TRBD1. Germline V lookup: CDR1 MNHNS, CDR2 SASEGT. The CDR3 loop spans 14 amino acids. With V trimmed by 6 bases and J by 4 bases, 7 bases remained unmatched. CDR3 sequence (DNA): TGTGCCAGCAGGGATGGACAGGGTGGCTATGGCTACACCTTC. It is translated as CASRDGQGGYGYTF.

This clonotype was picked up many times. The chain joins TRBV20-1 to TRBJ2-7; D perhaps matches TRBD2 (6 bases). The V end lost 0 bases, the J end lost 1 base, and 10 bases lay between the germline ends. From germline, CDR1 is DFQATT and CDR2 SNEGSKA (reference sequence). The CDR3 consists of 14 residues. The CDR3 coding sequence is TGCAGTGCTAGAGATTGGCGGGAATCCTACGAGCAGTACTTC. Protein product: CSARDWRESYEQYF.

This clonotype was counted between two and nine times. The chain couples TRBV6-1 to TRBJ1-5; no clear D gene. Germline assignment: CDR1 MNHNS and CDR2 SASEGT. CDR3 length: 13 residues. The V end lost 10 bases, the J end lost 5 bases, and 15 bases lay between the germline ends. This CDR3 is CANRRRLDQPQHF. The CDR3 DNA reads as TGTGCCAACAGACGGAGACTGGATCAGCCCCAGCATTTT.

This clonotype was picked up many times. The chain is built from TRBV27 and TRBJ1-5; a weak D match, TRBD1 (6 bases). V gave up 8 bases and J gave up 4 bases, with 24 bases separating them. Germline lookup yields CDR1 MNHEY and CDR2 SMNVEV (reference sequence). The CDR3 totals 17 residues. In DNA, the CDR3 is TGTGCCAGCCGACCCTCTCCTGCCAGGGGACTTAATCAGCCCCAGCATTTT. Its translation: CASRPSPARGLNQPQHF.

The chain couples TRBV28 to TRBJ2-7; 7 positions match TRBD2. V lost 5 bases and J lost 3; bases outside the gene matches: 7. The CDR3 length is 14 residues. Germline V CDR1 and CDR2: MDHEN, SYDVKM. The CDR3 spells CASSSRGLHYEQYF. The CDR3, as DNA: TGTGCCAGCAGTAGTAGGGGACTACACTACGAGCAGTACTTC.

There are a few counts of this clonotype. V and J are TRBV27 and TRBJ2-7; the match to TRBD1 covers 9 bases. J lost 3 bases, V lost 0 bases, and 6 bases had no gene match. Germline CDR1 is MNHEY and CDR2 is SMNVEV (reference sequence). The CDR3 spans 16 residues. The CDR3 DNA is TGTGCCAGCAGTTTATCCCATCCGGGACAGGGCTACGAGCAGTACTTC. Translated: CASSLSHPGQGYEQYF.

J is TRBJ2-7 and V is TRBV27; 7 bases align to TRBD1. V lost 0 bases, J lost 3 bases, and 5 bases stayed unmatched. CDR1 is MNHEY, CDR2 SMNVEV, per germline (reference sequence). CDR3 length: 15 residues. The CDR3 protein is CASSLSGQLDYEQYF. The CDR3 DNA reads as TGTGCCAGCAGTTTATCGGGACAGCTAGACTACGAGCAGTACTTC.

This clonotype appeared many times. The J gene is TRBJ2-5, the V gene TRBV27; D possibly corresponds to TRBD2 (7 bases). There are 17 residues in the CDR3. Germline V gene data show CDR1 as MNHEY and CDR2 as SMNVEV (reference sequence). The V end was cut by 1 base, the J end by 2 bases, with 17 bases between. The CDR3 region is CASSLLSGGGGQETQYF. The DNA for the CDR3 is TGTGCCAGCAGTTTATTAAGTGGGGGGGGCGGACAAGAGACCCAGTACTTC.

This clonotype was detected many times. The germline gene is not matched at one end of the junction; a read error may be the cause. V gene TRBV12-3 or TRBV12-4 combines with J gene TRBJ2-7, with 13 bases aligning to TRBD2. This CDR3 is built from 15 residues. CDR3 protein: CASSPGLAGAYEKYF. In nucleotides, the CDR3 is TGTGCCAGCAGCCCCGGACTAGCGGGAGCTTACGAGAAGTACTTC.